This record looks at one T cell receptor beta chain sequence and its context. What it binds is unknown. V dropped 6 bases and J dropped 3 bases, with 12 bases sitting between them. This CDR3 has 14 residues. Germline CDR1 MNHEY, CDR2 SVGAGI. With 60 Vbeta and 13 Jbeta primers, the PCR was carried out. TCRdb's copy holds only in-frame clones and misses some; the assay was immunoSEQ multiplex PCR. Among over 130,000 clones listed, 61% were seen once. This entry belongs to a study of cytomegalovirus exposure and HLA in healthy donors. Overall study findings and caveats: The study listed under 200 cytomegalovirus-associated TCR beta chains.

This receptor was identified in a male donor in good health and CMV-seronegative. The sequencing input was PBMCs. The chain carries TRBV6-5 and TRBJ1-5, with D perhaps TRBD1 (5 bases). This CDR3 reads CASSLDSFNQPQHF. The CDR3 DNA sequence: TGTGCCAGCAGCCTCGACAGCTTCAATCAGCCCCAGCATTTT.